This T cell receptor beta chain appears in the sequencing data of a study of blood T cell repertoires in COVID-19. In the study overall: From the United States, Italy and Spain came samples of acute and convalescent COVID-19. The analysed material was cDNA or gDNA that came from T cells, B-cell-depleted T cells, or PBMCs.

Per the authors' pipeline: Nucleated cell counts were estimated from reference gene primer amplification. Some clones are missing from TCRdb's copy, which holds only in-frame ones; the method was immunoSEQ multiplex PCR. The DNA gave D and trimming, while V, J and clone size come from that table. In the table there are approximately 350,000 clones, around 90% of which are singletons. The table lists this clone with a few counts. Germline assignment: CDR1 SEHNR and CDR2 FQNEAQ (reference sequence). The CDR3 contains 15 residues. The V and J ends lost 1 base and 4 bases, in that order; junction bases with no gene match: 5. Recruited during active infection, patients (from Seattle) were subsequently followed longitudinally.

The material sequenced was peripheral blood. This receptor was taken from a woman aged 25 to 39 with COVID-19, enrolled during active disease. The J gene is TRBJ2-3, the V gene TRBV7-9; 7 positions match TRBD2. The chain's CDR3 is CASSLGAGASDTQYF. CDR3 sequence (DNA): TGTGCCAGCAGCTTAGGGGCGGGAGCTTCAGATACGCAGTATTTT.